The present entry profiles one T cell receptor (beta chain) with its context. The data stem from a study of control samples from healthy donors and cancer patients. There are 14 residues in the CDR3. Germline CDR1 reads SEHNR; CDR2 reads FQNEAQ (reference sequence). Trimming took off 5 bases at V and 5 bases at J, with 15 bases between the two ends. Profiling relied on immunoSEQ multiplex PCR, and the TCRdb table lists in-frame clones only, not all of them. The table includes just over 150,000 clones, about 87% detected once. The sequencing input was blood. This chain connects TRBV7-9 to TRBJ1-2; D ambiguous. This receptor was taken from a man between 25 and 39 years old in good health. CDR3 protein: CASSQAKGGYGYTF. CDR3 DNA: TGTGCCAGCAGCCAAGCTAAGGGAGGGTATGGCTACACCTTC.